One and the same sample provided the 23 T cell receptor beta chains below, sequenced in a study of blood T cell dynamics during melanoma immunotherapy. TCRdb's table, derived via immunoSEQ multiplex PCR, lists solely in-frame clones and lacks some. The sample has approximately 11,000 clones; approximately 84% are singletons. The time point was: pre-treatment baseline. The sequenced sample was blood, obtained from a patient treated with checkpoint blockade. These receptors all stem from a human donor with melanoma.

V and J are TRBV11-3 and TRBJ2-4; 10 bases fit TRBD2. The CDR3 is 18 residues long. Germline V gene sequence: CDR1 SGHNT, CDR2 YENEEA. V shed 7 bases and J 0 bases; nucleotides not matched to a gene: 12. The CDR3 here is CASTSQGSGGLAKNIQYF. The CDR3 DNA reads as TGTGCCAGCACCTCCCAGGGTAGCGGGGGGTTAGCCAAAAACATTCAGTACTTC.

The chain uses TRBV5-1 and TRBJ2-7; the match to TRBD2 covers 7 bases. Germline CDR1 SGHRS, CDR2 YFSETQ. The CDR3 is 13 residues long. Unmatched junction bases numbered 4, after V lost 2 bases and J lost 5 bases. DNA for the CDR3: TGCGCCAGCAGCTTACGGGGGGTGAACGAGCAGTACTTC. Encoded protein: CASSLRGVNEQYF.

The CDR3 DNA reads as TGTGCCAGCAGCCAAGGACATTCCTCCGCTGAAGCTTTCTTT. It yields the protein CASSQGHSSAEAFF. The rearrangement links TRBV11-3 to TRBJ1-1; tentatively, D is TRBD1 (5 bases). V was pared by 5 bases and J by 6 bases, with 16 bases between. The CDR3 totals 14 residues. The germline CDR1 and CDR2 sequences are SGHNT and YENEEA.

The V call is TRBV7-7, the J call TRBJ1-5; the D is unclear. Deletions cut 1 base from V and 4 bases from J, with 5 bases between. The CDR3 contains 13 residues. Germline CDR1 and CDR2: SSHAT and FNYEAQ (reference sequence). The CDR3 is CASSLGPNQPQHF. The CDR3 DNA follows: TGTGCCAGCAGCTTAGGACCTAATCAGCCCCAGCATTTT.

The CDR3 DNA is TGTGCCAGCAACGATCAGGGACTGGGGACAGATACGCAGTATTTT. Its translation is CASNDQGLGTDTQYF. The V and J genes are TRBV7-2 and TRBJ2-3, with D possibly TRBD2 on 6 matching bases. The V gene lost 7 bases and the J gene lost 3 bases, with 17 bases spanning the gap. The CDR3 runs 15 residues. From germline, CDR1 is SGHTA and CDR2 FQGNSA.

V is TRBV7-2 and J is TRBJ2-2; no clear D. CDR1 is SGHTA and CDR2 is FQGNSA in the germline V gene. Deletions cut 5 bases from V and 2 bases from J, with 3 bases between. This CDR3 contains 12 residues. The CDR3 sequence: CASSLNTGELFF. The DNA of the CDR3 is TGTGCCAGCAGCCTCAACACCGGGGAGCTGTTTTTT.

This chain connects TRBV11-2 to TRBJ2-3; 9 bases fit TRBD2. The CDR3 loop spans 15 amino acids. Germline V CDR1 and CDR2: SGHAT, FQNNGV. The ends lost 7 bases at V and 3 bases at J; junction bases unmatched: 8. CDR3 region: CASNKGGGATDTQYF. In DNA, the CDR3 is TGTGCCAGCAACAAAGGCGGGGGGGCAACAGATACGCAGTATTTT.

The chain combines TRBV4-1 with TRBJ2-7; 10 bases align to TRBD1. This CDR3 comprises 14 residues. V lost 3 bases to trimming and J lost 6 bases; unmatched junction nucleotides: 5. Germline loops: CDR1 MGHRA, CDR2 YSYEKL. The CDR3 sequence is CASSHRQGAAEQYF. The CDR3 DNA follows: TGCGCCAGCAGCCACAGACAGGGGGCCGCCGAGCAGTACTTC.

In nucleotides, the CDR3 is TGTGCCAGCATCGAACGGGGTTTACCCTACGAGCAGTACTTC. Translation: CASIERGLPYEQYF. This sequence joins TRBV6-5 and TRBJ2-7; D is possibly TRBD2 (5 bases). This CDR3 is 14 amino acids long. V dropped 7 bases and J dropped 2 bases, with 15 bases sitting between them. CDR1 is MNHEY and CDR2 is SVGAGI in the germline V gene.

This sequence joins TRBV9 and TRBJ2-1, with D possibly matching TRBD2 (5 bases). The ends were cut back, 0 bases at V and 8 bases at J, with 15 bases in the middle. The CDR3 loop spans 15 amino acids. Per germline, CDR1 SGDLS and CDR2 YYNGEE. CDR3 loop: CASSVEDFGGDEQFF. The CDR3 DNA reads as TGTGCCAGCAGCGTAGAGGACTTCGGTGGAGATGAGCAGTTCTTC.

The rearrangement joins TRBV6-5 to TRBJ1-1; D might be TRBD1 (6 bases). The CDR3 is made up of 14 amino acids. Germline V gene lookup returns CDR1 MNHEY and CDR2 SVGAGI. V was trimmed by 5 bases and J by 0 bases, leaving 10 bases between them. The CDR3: CASSNRVLNTEAFF. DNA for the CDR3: TGTGCCAGCAGTAACAGGGTACTGAACACTGAAGCTTTCTTT.

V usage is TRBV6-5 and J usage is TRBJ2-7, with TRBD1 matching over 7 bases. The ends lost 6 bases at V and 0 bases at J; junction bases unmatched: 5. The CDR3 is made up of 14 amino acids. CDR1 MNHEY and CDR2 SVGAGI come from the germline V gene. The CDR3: CASSRGQDSYEQYF. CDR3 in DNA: TGTGCCAGCAGCCGTGGACAGGACTCCTACGAGCAGTACTTC.

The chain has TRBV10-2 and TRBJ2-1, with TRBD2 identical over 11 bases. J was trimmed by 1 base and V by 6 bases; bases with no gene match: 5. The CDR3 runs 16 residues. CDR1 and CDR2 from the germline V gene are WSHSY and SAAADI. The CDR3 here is CASSSTSGESYNEQFF. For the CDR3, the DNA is TGCGCCAGCAGCTCGACTAGCGGGGAATCCTACAATGAGCAGTTCTTC.

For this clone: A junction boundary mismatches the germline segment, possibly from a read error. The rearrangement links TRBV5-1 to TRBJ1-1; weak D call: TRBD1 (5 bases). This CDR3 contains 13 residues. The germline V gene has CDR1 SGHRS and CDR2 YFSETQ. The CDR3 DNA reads TGTGCCAGCAGCTTGGGGACTGTTACTGAAGCTTTCTTT. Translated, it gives CASSLGTVTEAFF.

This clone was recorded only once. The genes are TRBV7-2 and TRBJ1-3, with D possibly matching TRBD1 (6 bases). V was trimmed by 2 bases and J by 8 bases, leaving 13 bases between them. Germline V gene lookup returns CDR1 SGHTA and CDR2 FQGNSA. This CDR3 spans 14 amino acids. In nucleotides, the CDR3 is TGTGCCAGCAGCTTACAGGGGACTCTTGACACCATATATTTT. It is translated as CASSLQGTLDTIYF. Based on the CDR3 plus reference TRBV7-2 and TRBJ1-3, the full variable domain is GAGVSQSPSNKVTEKGKDVELRCDPISGHTALYWYRQSLGQGLEFLIYFQGNSAPDKSGLPSDRFSAERTGGSVSTLTIQRTQQEDSAVYLCASSLQGTLDTIYFGEGSWLTVV.

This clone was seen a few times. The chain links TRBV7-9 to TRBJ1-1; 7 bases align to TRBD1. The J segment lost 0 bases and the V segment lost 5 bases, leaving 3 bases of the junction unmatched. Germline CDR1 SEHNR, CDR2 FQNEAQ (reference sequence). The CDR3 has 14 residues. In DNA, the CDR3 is TGTGCCAGCAGCCCGGACAGGCTGAACACTGAAGCTTTCTTT. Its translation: CASSPDRLNTEAFF.

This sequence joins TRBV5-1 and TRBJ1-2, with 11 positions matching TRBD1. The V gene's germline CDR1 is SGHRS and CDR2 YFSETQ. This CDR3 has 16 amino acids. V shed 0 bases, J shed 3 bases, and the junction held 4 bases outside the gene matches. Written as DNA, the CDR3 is TGCGCCAGCAGCTTGGGGACAGGGGGCCTTTACTATGGCTACACCTTC. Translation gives CASSLGTGGLYYGYTF.

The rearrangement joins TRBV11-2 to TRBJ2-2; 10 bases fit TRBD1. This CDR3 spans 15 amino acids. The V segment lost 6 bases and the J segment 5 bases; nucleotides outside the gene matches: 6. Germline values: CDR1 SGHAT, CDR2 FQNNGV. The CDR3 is CASSSGQGGTGELFF. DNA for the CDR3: TGTGCCAGCAGTTCAGGACAGGGGGGGACCGGGGAGCTGTTTTTT.

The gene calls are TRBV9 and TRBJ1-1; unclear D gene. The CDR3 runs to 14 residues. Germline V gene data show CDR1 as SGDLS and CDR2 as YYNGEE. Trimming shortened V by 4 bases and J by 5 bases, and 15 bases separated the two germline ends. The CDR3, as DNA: TGTGCCAGCAGCCCCGAATCGGGTTGGACTGAAGCTTTCTTT. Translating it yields CASSPESGWTEAFF.

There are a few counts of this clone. The CDR3 loop reads CASSFDREGYGYTF. The CDR3 DNA is TGTGCCAGCAGCTTCGACAGGGAGGGCTATGGCTACACCTTC. The chain uses TRBV11-2 and TRBJ1-2; 7 bases map to TRBD1. CDR1 and CDR2 from the germline V gene are SGHAT and FQNNGV. The CDR3 loop spans 14 amino acids. Trimming at V came to 3 bases and at J to 4 bases, leaving 5 bases not matched to a gene.

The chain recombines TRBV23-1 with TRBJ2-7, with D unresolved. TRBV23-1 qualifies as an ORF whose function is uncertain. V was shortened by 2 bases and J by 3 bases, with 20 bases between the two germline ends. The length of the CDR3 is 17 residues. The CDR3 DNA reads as TGCGCCAGCAGTCAACCAACCCGTGGGCAGAAATTCTACGAGCAGTACTTC. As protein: CASSQPTRGQKFYEQYF.

The CDR3 region is CASSGQGNYGYTF. CDR3 bases: TGTGCCAGCTCCGGACAGGGGAATTATGGCTACACCTTC. The chain carries TRBV2 and TRBJ1-2; 9 bases match TRBD1. CDR1 is SNHLY and CDR2 is FYNNEI in the germline V gene. V was clipped by 8 bases and J by 5 bases; unmatched bases: 6. The CDR3 has 13 amino acids.

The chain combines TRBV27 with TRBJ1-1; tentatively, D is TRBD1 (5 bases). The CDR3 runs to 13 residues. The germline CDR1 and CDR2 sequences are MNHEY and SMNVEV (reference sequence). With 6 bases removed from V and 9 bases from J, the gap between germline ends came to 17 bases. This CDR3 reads CASSANRDSKAFF. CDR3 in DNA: TGTGCCAGCAGCGCTAACCGGGACTCCAAAGCTTTCTTT.